One T cell receptor beta chain is described in this entry. These data are taken from a study of long-term antiretroviral therapy in people with HIV. V was clipped by 6 bases and J by 8 bases; unmatched bases: 3. CDR1 is KGHSH, CDR2 LQKENI, per germline. The CDR3 consists of 11 residues. Researchers ran immunoSEQ v3.0 at survey level. Some clones are missing from TCRdb's copy, which holds only in-frame ones; the method was immunoSEQ multiplex PCR. The sample consists of about 39,000 clones, around 85% of them appearing once. The clonotype was recovered from a woman aged 45-59 years with HIV. The V and J genes are TRBV18 and TRBJ1-1; 7 nucleotides line up with TRBD1. The sequences come from unsorted PBMCs, collected 3.1 years after starting antiretroviral therapy. CDR3 protein: CASSRDREAFF. CDR3 bases: TGTGCCAGCTCCCGGGACAGAGAAGCTTTCTTT.